This T cell receptor (beta chain) is from a study of T cells in Graves' hyperthyroidism and ophthalmopathy. For Graves' hyperthyroidism to be stable, ophthalmopathy could not progress within 18 months. Investigators excluded patients with uncontrolled infection, other autoimmune disease, pregnancy or lactation. Notes on the study in general: Ophthalmopathy was predicted by the model a median of approximately 6 months ahead of onset.

This clonotype has more than one count but fewer than ten. As yet, its antigen is unknown. One end of the junction does not line up with germline, which may come from a read error. What was amplified from RNA transcripts were TCR beta CDR3 regions. Using the HTBI primer set, a first-round RT-PCR was run on the TCR CDR3. TCRdb processed the multiplex PCR reads anew with MiXCR; each CDR3 protein has one entry. Here the sample spans about 300,000 distinct CDR3 sequences, roughly 15% being singletons. Looked up from germline, CDR1 is MNHNS and CDR2 is SASEGT. This CDR3 has 16 residues. The sequencing sample was made of blood. The J gene is TRBJ2-4, the V gene TRBV6-1; weak D call: TRBD2 (5 bases). The TCR originated in a young man with Graves' hyperthyroidism. This CDR3 reads CASRPRENLAKNIQCF. In DNA form, the CDR3 reads TGTGCCAGCAGGCCCCGGGAAAATCTGGCCAAAAACATTCAGTGCTTC.